The rows below give T cell receptor beta chains drawn from one sample of a study of blood T cell repertoires in COVID-19. TCRdb's copy holds only in-frame clones and misses some; the assay was immunoSEQ multiplex PCR. The table has under 200,000 clones, more than 75% seen once. The sample taken for sequencing was peripheral blood. Every receptor here comes from a woman aged 55-70 years with COVID-19, enrolled during active disease. The CDR3 runs from the conserved cysteine through the conserved F or W. D genes are given only for firm matches. For some rows the clone size is stated as once, few or many, or as a class when expanded; others skip it.

clone_size: .
d_call: TRBD1
j_call: TRBJ1-2
v_call: TRBV27
cdr3_nt: TGTGCCAGCATCAAAGGGACAGGGGTAGGCGGCTACACCTTC
cdr3_aa: CASIKGTGVGGYTF

clone_size: .
d_call: TRBD1
j_call: TRBJ2-5
v_call: TRBV7-9
cdr3_nt: TGTGCCAGCAGCCGCCTGGGTGGGACAGGGAAAGAGACCCAGTACTTC
cdr3_aa: CASSRLGGTGKETQYF

clone_size: .
d_call: TRBD2
j_call: TRBJ2-1
v_call: TRBV6-2/TRBV6-3
cdr3_nt: TGTGCCAGCAGCCCTAGCGGGCTTTTAAGGCTCAATGAGCAGTTCTTC
cdr3_aa: CASSPSGLLRLNEQFF

clone_size: .
d_call: TRBD1
j_call: TRBJ2-3
v_call: TRBV5-1
cdr3_nt: TGCGCCAGCAGCCGGGACAGTCCCACAGATACGCAGTATTTT
cdr3_aa: CASSRDSPTDTQYF

clone_size: .
d_call: .
j_call: TRBJ1-5
v_call: TRBV6-1
cdr3_nt: TGTGCCAGCAGTGATCCCTTACAGGGTCTAAGGCAGCCCCAGCATTTT
cdr3_aa: CASSDPLQGLRQPQHF

clone_size: once
d_call: TRBD1
j_call: TRBJ2-5
v_call: TRBV19
cdr3_nt: TGTGCCAGTAGTAGGACAGGGGCCAAAGAGACCCAGTACTTC
cdr3_aa: CASSRTGAKETQYF

clone_size: once
d_call: TRBD1
j_call: TRBJ1-2
v_call: TRBV3-1/TRBV3-2
cdr3_nt: TGTGCCAGCAGCAGTCGGGGACAGGCCTACTATGGCTACACCTTC
cdr3_aa: CASSSRGQAYYGYTF

clone_size: .
d_call: .
j_call: TRBJ1-1
v_call: TRBV29-1
cdr3_nt: TGCAGCGTTCTATATAAGGGACACGATAACACTGAAGCTTTCTTT
cdr3_aa: CSVLYKGHDNTEAFF

clone_size: few
d_call: TRBD1
j_call: TRBJ1-2
v_call: TRBV7-8
cdr3_nt: TGTGCCAGCAGCTTAGGGGGACAGGGCTATGGCTACACCTTC
cdr3_aa: CASSLGGQGYGYTF

clone_size: .
d_call: .
j_call: TRBJ1-1
v_call: TRBV7-9
cdr3_nt: TGTGCCAGCAGCTTACAACAGGGGAACACTGAAGCTTTCTTT
cdr3_aa: CASSLQQGNTEAFF